These T cell receptor beta chains were read from a single sample in a study of shared clonotypes between healthy human individuals. Assay: immunoSEQ multiplex PCR; the TCRdb copy retains only in-frame clones and omits some. Of over a million clones in the sample, approximately 96% were seen once. The sequenced sample consisted of naive CD4+ T cells sorted from blood. The receptors come from a man aged 25-40 years in good health. CDR3s include the opening cysteine and the closing phenylalanine or tryptophan. The order of the fields is D gene, J gene, clone size, V gene, CDR3 DNA, CDR3 protein. The D gene is left open where the match is weak. Some rows have no size entry. The others give once, few or many, or a class for an expanded clone.

D gene: -
J gene: TRBJ2-3
clone size: -
V gene: TRBV10-3
CDR3 DNA: TGTGCCATCAGTGATGGGGGGCTTCGCACAGATACGCAGTATTTT
CDR3 protein: CAISDGGLRTDTQYF

D gene: -
J gene: TRBJ2-1
clone size: -
V gene: TRBV7-9
CDR3 DNA: TGTGCCAGCAGCTTGATTCCGAACCAACGAAATGGGCAGTTCTTC
CDR3 protein: CASSLIPNQRNGQFF

D gene: -
J gene: TRBJ2-3
clone size: -
V gene: TRBV28
CDR3 DNA: TGTGCCACCCTCTGGGGTGGTGGACTTTCTAGCACAGATACGCAGTATTTT
CDR3 protein: CATLWGGGLSSTDTQYF

D gene: -
J gene: TRBJ1-5
clone size: -
V gene: TRBV9
CDR3 DNA: TGTGCCAGCAGCCACAAAAAAGGTCAGCCCCAGCATTTT
CDR3 protein: CASSHKKGQPQHF

D gene: TRBD1
J gene: TRBJ1-1
clone size: -
V gene: TRBV30
CDR3 DNA: TGTGCCTGCCAGATAGACAGGGTTTACACTGAAGCTTTCTTT
CDR3 protein: CACQIDRVYTEAFF

D gene: TRBD1
J gene: TRBJ2-5
clone size: -
V gene: TRBV11-2
CDR3 DNA: TGTGCCAGCAGCTTAGGGGCAGGGGGCGCGGAGACCCAGTACTTC
CDR3 protein: CASSLGAGGAETQYF

D gene: -
J gene: TRBJ2-5
clone size: -
V gene: TRBV18
CDR3 DNA: TGTGCCAGCTCACCTGGGGGAGAGACCCAGTACTTC
CDR3 protein: CASSPGGETQYF

D gene: -
J gene: TRBJ2-3
clone size: -
V gene: TRBV11-2
CDR3 DNA: TGTGCCAGCAGCTCGGGAGTTAGCACAGATACGCAGTATTTT
CDR3 protein: CASSSGVSTDTQYF

D gene: -
J gene: TRBJ1-1
clone size: -
V gene: TRBV5-1
CDR3 DNA: TGCGCCAGCAGCTTGTCGGCAGGAGCGAACACTGAAGCTTTCTTT
CDR3 protein: CASSLSAGANTEAFF

D gene: TRBD2
J gene: TRBJ2-7
clone size: -
V gene: TRBV25-1
CDR3 DNA: TGTGCCAGCACCCTACCGGGACTAGCGGGAGTTGTCTACGAGCAGTACTTC
CDR3 protein: CASTLPGLAGVVYEQYF

D gene: TRBD2
J gene: TRBJ2-7
clone size: -
V gene: TRBV6-5
CDR3 DNA: TGTGCCAGCAGTCGCCCTAGCGGGAGAACCGACGAGCAGTACTTC
CDR3 protein: CASSRPSGRTDEQYF

D gene: TRBD2
J gene: TRBJ2-2
clone size: -
V gene: TRBV11-3
CDR3 DNA: TGTGCCAGCAGCTTAGATCGGGGCGGCGGGAGCGCCGGGGAGCTGTTTTTT
CDR3 protein: CASSLDRGGGSAGELFF

D gene: TRBD2
J gene: TRBJ2-1
clone size: -
V gene: TRBV18
CDR3 DNA: TGTGCCAGCTCTCCTATAGCGGGAGATTATCATGAGCAGTTCTTC
CDR3 protein: CASSPIAGDYHEQFF

D gene: TRBD2
J gene: TRBJ2-3
clone size: -
V gene: TRBV5-1
CDR3 DNA: TGCGCCAGCAGCTTGCGGGGGCAAGCGGGAGGGGGCACAGATACGCAGTATTTT
CDR3 protein: CASSLRGQAGGGTDTQYF

D gene: -
J gene: TRBJ2-2
clone size: -
V gene: TRBV27
CDR3 DNA: TGTGCCAGCAGTTTACTGGGTTTGTCCCTAAACACCGGGGAGCTGTTTTTT
CDR3 protein: CASSLLGLSLNTGELFF

D gene: TRBD2
J gene: TRBJ2-1
clone size: -
V gene: TRBV6-4
CDR3 DNA: TGTGCCAGCAGTGCCGGACTAGCGGGAACCAATGAGCAGTTCTTC
CDR3 protein: CASSAGLAGTNEQFF

D gene: TRBD2
J gene: TRBJ2-1
clone size: -
V gene: TRBV19
CDR3 DNA: TGTGCCAGTAGTACTGCGGGAGGGCGTTTTGAGCAGTTCTTC
CDR3 protein: CASSTAGGRFEQFF

D gene: TRBD1
J gene: TRBJ2-1
clone size: -
V gene: TRBV5-1
CDR3 DNA: TGCGCCAGCAGCCACGGGACAGGGTCTTGGTGGATGAATGAGCAGTTCTTC
CDR3 protein: CASSHGTGSWWMNEQFF

D gene: TRBD1
J gene: TRBJ2-1
clone size: -
V gene: TRBV28
CDR3 DNA: TGTGCCAGCAGTGACCGGGACAGGGCCTACAATGAGCAGTTCTTC
CDR3 protein: CASSDRDRAYNEQFF

D gene: -
J gene: TRBJ2-7
clone size: -
V gene: TRBV7-9
CDR3 DNA: TGTGCCAGCAGCTTTTCTACTGACTCCTACGAGCAGTACTTC
CDR3 protein: CASSFSTDSYEQYF

D gene: TRBD1
J gene: TRBJ2-7
clone size: -
V gene: TRBV4-1
CDR3 DNA: TGCGCCAGCAGCTCTATTGGGACAGGAACCTACGAGCAGTACTTC
CDR3 protein: CASSSIGTGTYEQYF

D gene: TRBD1
J gene: TRBJ1-3
clone size: -
V gene: TRBV5-4
CDR3 DNA: TGTGCCAGCAGCCCCGGGACAGGGTTCGGAAACACCATATATTTT
CDR3 protein: CASSPGTGFGNTIYF

D gene: -
J gene: TRBJ2-5
clone size: -
V gene: TRBV29-1
CDR3 DNA: TGCAGCGTTGAAAGGGGACAAGAGACCCAGTACTTC
CDR3 protein: CSVERGQETQYF

D gene: -
J gene: TRBJ2-7
clone size: -
V gene: TRBV6-6
CDR3 DNA: TGTGCCAGCAGCCCCCCTGGGAGCGGATCCTACGAGCAGTACTTC
CDR3 protein: CASSPPGSGSYEQYF

D gene: TRBD1
J gene: TRBJ2-7
clone size: -
V gene: TRBV28
CDR3 DNA: TGTGCCAGCAGTACGGACGGGACAGCCTCCTACGAGCAGTACTTC
CDR3 protein: CASSTDGTASYEQYF

D gene: -
J gene: TRBJ1-1
clone size: -
V gene: TRBV7-8
CDR3 DNA: TGTGCCAGCAGCTCCCGCCGGTTGACGGGGCTGAACACTGAAGCTTTCTTT
CDR3 protein: CASSSRRLTGLNTEAFF

D gene: -
J gene: TRBJ2-3
clone size: once
V gene: TRBV7-8
CDR3 DNA: TGTGCCAGCAGCTCACAGGCTTGGACAGATACGCAGTATTTT
CDR3 protein: CASSSQAWTDTQYF

D gene: TRBD1
J gene: TRBJ2-4
clone size: -
V gene: TRBV7-9
CDR3 DNA: TGTGCCAGCAGCTCTCCGGGACAGTTAGCCAAAAACATTCAGTACTTC
CDR3 protein: CASSSPGQLAKNIQYF

D gene: TRBD1
J gene: TRBJ2-2
clone size: -
V gene: TRBV7-9
CDR3 DNA: TGTGCCAGCAGCCCAGGGGGAAACACCGGGGAGCTGTTTTTT
CDR3 protein: CASSPGGNTGELFF

D gene: -
J gene: TRBJ2-1
clone size: -
V gene: TRBV4-2
CDR3 DNA: TGTGCCAGCAGCCAAGAGGCCGGGGCAACGAACTACAATGAGCAGTTCTTC
CDR3 protein: CASSQEAGATNYNEQFF

D gene: TRBD2
J gene: TRBJ2-7
clone size: once
V gene: TRBV25-1
CDR3 DNA: TGTGCCAGCAGTGAACTGGGAGGGCCTGATGAGCAGTACTTC
CDR3 protein: CASSELGGPDEQYF

D gene: -
J gene: TRBJ2-7
clone size: once
V gene: TRBV19
CDR3 DNA: TGTGCCAGTAGTATCGCCCGGGCCTACGAGCAGTACTTC
CDR3 protein: CASSIARAYEQYF

D gene: TRBD1
J gene: TRBJ2-7
clone size: -
V gene: TRBV6-1
CDR3 DNA: TGTGCCAGCATTGGGGACAGTTACGAGCAGTACTTC
CDR3 protein: CASIGDSYEQYF

D gene: TRBD2
J gene: TRBJ2-1
clone size: -
V gene: TRBV9
CDR3 DNA: TGTGCCAGCAGCGCCAGAGGGACTAGCCAGTACAATGAGCAGTTCTTC
CDR3 protein: CASSARGTSQYNEQFF

D gene: -
J gene: TRBJ2-7
clone size: once
V gene: TRBV10-3
CDR3 DNA: TGTGCCATCAGTGAGCCTCAGCCGGGAGTCTCCTACGAGCAGTACTTC
CDR3 protein: CAISEPQPGVSYEQYF

D gene: TRBD1
J gene: TRBJ1-2
clone size: -
V gene: TRBV28
CDR3 DNA: TGTGCCAGCAGGGGACCGGGACAGTCGTATGGCTACACCTTC
CDR3 protein: CASRGPGQSYGYTF

D gene: TRBD2
J gene: TRBJ2-7
clone size: -
V gene: TRBV7-9
CDR3 DNA: TGTGCCAGCAGCTTTCCTAGCGGGAGGCCAAGGGAGCAGTACTTC
CDR3 protein: CASSFPSGRPREQYF

D gene: TRBD2
J gene: TRBJ2-3
clone size: -
V gene: TRBV15
CDR3 DNA: TGTGCCACCAGCAGAGGACTAGCGGCTACAGATACGCAGTATTTT
CDR3 protein: CATSRGLAATDTQYF

D gene: -
J gene: TRBJ2-1
clone size: -
V gene: TRBV7-9
CDR3 DNA: TGTGCCAGCAGCCCCCGGGCTAGTTTCAATGAGCAGTTCTTC
CDR3 protein: CASSPRASFNEQFF

D gene: -
J gene: TRBJ2-5
clone size: -
V gene: TRBV30
CDR3 DNA: TGTGCCTGGAGTACCAGTTTTAAAGAGACCCAGTACTTC
CDR3 protein: CAWSTSFKETQYF

D gene: TRBD2
J gene: TRBJ2-1
clone size: -
V gene: TRBV14
CDR3 DNA: TGTGCCAGCAGCCAGAAACTAGCGGGATTGCAGTTCTTC
CDR3 protein: CASSQKLAGLQFF

D gene: -
J gene: TRBJ1-2
clone size: -
V gene: TRBV28
CDR3 DNA: TGTGCCAGCAGTTGGGGATTAGGCGGAACCTATGGCTACACCTTC
CDR3 protein: CASSWGLGGTYGYTF

D gene: TRBD1
J gene: TRBJ1-2
clone size: -
V gene: TRBV19
CDR3 DNA: TGTGCCAGTATCACGAAAATGACAGGGTCCCGGGGTGGCTACACCTTC
CDR3 protein: CASITKMTGSRGGYTF

D gene: -
J gene: TRBJ2-1
clone size: -
V gene: TRBV18
CDR3 DNA: TGTGCCAGCTCACTCAGGGTGGCGAGCGCCAACACCAATGAGCAGTTCTTC
CDR3 protein: CASSLRVASANTNEQFF

D gene: -
J gene: TRBJ2-3
clone size: -
V gene: TRBV18
CDR3 DNA: TGTGCCAGCTCACCTAGCGACCAATTTCTTAGCACAGATACGCAGTATTTT
CDR3 protein: CASSPSDQFLSTDTQYF

D gene: TRBD2
J gene: TRBJ2-2
clone size: -
V gene: TRBV7-2
CDR3 DNA: TGTGCCAGCAGTATTCGGACTAGCGGGACCGGGGAGCTGTTTTTT
CDR3 protein: CASSIRTSGTGELFF

D gene: -
J gene: TRBJ2-6
clone size: -
V gene: TRBV5-4
CDR3 DNA: TGTGCCAGCAGACCGGGCCGCTCTGGGGCCAACGTCCTGACTTTC
CDR3 protein: CASRPGRSGANVLTF

D gene: TRBD1
J gene: TRBJ1-2
clone size: once
V gene: TRBV7-2
CDR3 DNA: TGTGCCAGCAGCCAGGGACAGGGGGCCGACTACACCTTC
CDR3 protein: CASSQGQGADYTF

D gene: -
J gene: TRBJ2-5
clone size: -
V gene: TRBV5-1
CDR3 DNA: TGCGCCAGCAGCCTCACCGGGGCCCAAGAGACCCAGTACTTC
CDR3 protein: CASSLTGAQETQYF

D gene: TRBD2
J gene: TRBJ2-5
clone size: -
V gene: TRBV5-1
CDR3 DNA: TGCGCCAGCAGCTACGGACTAGCGGGAGTGATCGGAGAGACCCAGTACTTC
CDR3 protein: CASSYGLAGVIGETQYF

D gene: TRBD2
J gene: TRBJ2-3
clone size: -
V gene: TRBV29-1
CDR3 DNA: TGCAGCGTTGATGGACTAGCCCCAGATACGCAGTATTTT
CDR3 protein: CSVDGLAPDTQYF

D gene: TRBD1
J gene: TRBJ2-3
clone size: -
V gene: TRBV20-1
CDR3 DNA: TGCAGTGAGGGGGCGACAGATACGCAGTATTTT
CDR3 protein: CSEGATDTQYF

D gene: TRBD2
J gene: TRBJ2-2
clone size: -
V gene: TRBV7-6
CDR3 DNA: TGTGCCAGCAGTTTTAGCACTAGCGGGAATACCGGGGAGCTGTTTTTT
CDR3 protein: CASSFSTSGNTGELFF

D gene: -
J gene: TRBJ1-2
clone size: -
V gene: TRBV28
CDR3 DNA: TGTGCCAGCAACAATCCCGTCGGGACCATTTTTGGCGGCTACACCTTC
CDR3 protein: CASNNPVGTIFGGYTF

D gene: -
J gene: TRBJ2-1
clone size: -
V gene: TRBV14
CDR3 DNA: TGTGCCAGCAGCCAAGATCTTGCACAGCTGCAGTTCTTC
CDR3 protein: CASSQDLAQLQFF

D gene: TRBD1
J gene: TRBJ2-5
clone size: -
V gene: TRBV9
CDR3 DNA: TGTGCCAGCAGCGCCGGGGACAGGGTTGGTGAGACCCAGTACTTC
CDR3 protein: CASSAGDRVGETQYF

D gene: -
J gene: TRBJ1-5
clone size: -
V gene: TRBV2
CDR3 DNA: TGTGCCAGCACTGTCAGGGCTGTCGGGAATAGCAATCAGCCCCAGCATTTT
CDR3 protein: CASTVRAVGNSNQPQHF

D gene: -
J gene: TRBJ2-7
clone size: -
V gene: TRBV25-1
CDR3 DNA: TGTGCCAGCAGTAAGATAGGGGCGAACAGGGACGAGCAGTACTTC
CDR3 protein: CASSKIGANRDEQYF

D gene: TRBD2
J gene: TRBJ2-1
clone size: -
V gene: TRBV30
CDR3 DNA: TGTGCCTGGAGTTCGATGTCGACCGGGAGACTAGCTGAGCAGTTCTTC
CDR3 protein: CAWSSMSTGRLAEQFF